This TCR beta chain is from a study of T cells in Graves' hyperthyroidism and ophthalmopathy. CDR3 length equals 16 residues. The V end was cut by 5 bases, the J end by 0 bases, with 11 bases between. Germline V gene data show CDR1 as MNHNS and CDR2 as SASEGT. Amplification of TCR beta CDR3 regions was performed using RNA transcripts as template. HTBI primers drove first-round RT-PCR of the TCR CDR3. TCRdb fed the multiplex PCR reads into MiXCR, producing one record per CDR3 protein. The table records 300,000 to 400,000 distinct CDR3 sequences, roughly 15% of them present only once. This clonotype was picked up many times. The antigen remains undetermined. Notes on the study in general: Ophthalmopathy was model-predicted a median approximately 6.4 months pre-onset. Through a model of 13 V-J features, ophthalmopathy was separated from stable hyperthyroidism. In blood, most of the thyroid clonotypes expanded above 0.001 were also present.

The sequencing sample was made of blood. The TCR sequence derives from a woman in her 30s with Graves' ophthalmopathy. V is TRBV6-1 and J is TRBJ2-6; no definite D call. CDR3 region: CASSRSLGSGANVLTF. Written as DNA, the CDR3 is TGTGCCAGCAGTCGATCTCTCGGCTCTGGGGCCAACGTCCTGACTTTC.